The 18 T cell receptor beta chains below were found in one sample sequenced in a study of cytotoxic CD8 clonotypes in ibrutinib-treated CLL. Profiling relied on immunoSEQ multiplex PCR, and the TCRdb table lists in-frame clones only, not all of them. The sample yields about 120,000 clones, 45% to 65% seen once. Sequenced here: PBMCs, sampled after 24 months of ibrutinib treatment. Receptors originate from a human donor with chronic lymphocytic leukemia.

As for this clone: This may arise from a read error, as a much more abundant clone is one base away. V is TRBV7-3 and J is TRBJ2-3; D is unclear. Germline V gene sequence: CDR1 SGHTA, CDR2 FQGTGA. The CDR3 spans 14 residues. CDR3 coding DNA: TGTGCCAACAGCCCCCGGCCGAGCACAGATACGCAGTATTTT. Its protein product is CANSPRPSTDTQYF.

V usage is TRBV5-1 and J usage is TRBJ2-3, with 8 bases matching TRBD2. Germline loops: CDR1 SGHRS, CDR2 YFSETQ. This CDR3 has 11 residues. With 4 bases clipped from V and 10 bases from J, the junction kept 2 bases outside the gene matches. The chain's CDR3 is CASSREGAQYF. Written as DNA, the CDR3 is TGCGCCAGCAGCCGGGAGGGGGCGCAGTATTTT.

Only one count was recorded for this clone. As DNA, the CDR3 is TGTGCCAGCAAATACGGAGGGGGCGGCTACACCTTC. It yields the protein CASKYGGGGYTF. The J gene is TRBJ1-2, the V gene TRBV6-5; 7 bases align to TRBD1. The V gene's germline CDR1 is MNHEY and CDR2 SVGAGI. The V gene end was trimmed by 7 bases and the J gene end by 8 bases; junction bases not matched to a gene: 7. The CDR3 covers 12 residues.

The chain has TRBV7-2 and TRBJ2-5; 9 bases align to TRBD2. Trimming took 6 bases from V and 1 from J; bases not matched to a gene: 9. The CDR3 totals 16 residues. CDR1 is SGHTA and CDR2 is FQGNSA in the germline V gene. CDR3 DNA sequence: TGTGCCAGCAGTTACCTTAGCGGGGGTCCCCAAGAGACCCAGTACTTC. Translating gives CASSYLSGGPQETQYF.

For the CDR3, the DNA is TGTGCCAGCAGCGTTACCCCGGGGGCAGAGACCCAGTACTTC. It yields the protein CASSVTPGAETQYF. This rearrangement joins TRBV9 to TRBJ2-5; tentatively, D is TRBD1 or TRBD2 (6 bases each). The CDR3 has 14 residues. Germline CDR1 is SGDLS and CDR2 is YYNGEE. Trimming left V 2 bases short and J 4 bases short, with 12 bases between.

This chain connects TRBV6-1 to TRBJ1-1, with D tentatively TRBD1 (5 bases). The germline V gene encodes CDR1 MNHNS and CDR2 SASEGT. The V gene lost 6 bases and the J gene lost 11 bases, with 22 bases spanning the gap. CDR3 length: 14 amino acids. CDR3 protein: CASSPSAAQGEAFF. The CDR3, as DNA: TGTGCCAGCAGCCCGTCGGCGGCTCAGGGAGAGGCTTTCTTT.

CDR3 nucleotide sequence: TGCGCCAGCAGCATGTTGTTCTCGGGCATTCGCTCTGGGGCCAACGTCCTGACTTTC. Amino acid sequence: CASSMLFSGIRSGANVLTF. The rearrangement links TRBV5-1 to TRBJ2-6; the D is unclear. The length of the CDR3 is 19 residues. CDR1 is SGHRS and CDR2 is YFSETQ in the germline V gene. The V and J ends lost 4 bases and 0 bases respectively, with 20 bases between them.

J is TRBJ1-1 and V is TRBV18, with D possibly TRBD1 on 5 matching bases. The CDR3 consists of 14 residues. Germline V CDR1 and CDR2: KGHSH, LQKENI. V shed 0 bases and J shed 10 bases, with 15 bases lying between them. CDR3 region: CASSPPPGRDGAFF. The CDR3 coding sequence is TGTGCCAGCTCACCACCCCCAGGGCGGGATGGAGCTTTCTTT.

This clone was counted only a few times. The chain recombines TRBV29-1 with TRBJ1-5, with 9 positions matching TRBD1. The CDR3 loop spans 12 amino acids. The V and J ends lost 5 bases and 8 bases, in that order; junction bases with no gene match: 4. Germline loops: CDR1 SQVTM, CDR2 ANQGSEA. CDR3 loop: CSVRTGDKPQHF. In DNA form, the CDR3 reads TGCAGCGTTAGGACAGGGGATAAGCCCCAGCATTTT.

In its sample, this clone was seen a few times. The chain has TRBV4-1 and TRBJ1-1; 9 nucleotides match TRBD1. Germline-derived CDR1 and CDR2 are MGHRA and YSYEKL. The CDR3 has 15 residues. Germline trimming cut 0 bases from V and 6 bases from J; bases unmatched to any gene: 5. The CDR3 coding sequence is TGCGCCAGCAGCCAAGAGGGGACAGGGCGCGCTGAAGCTTTCTTT. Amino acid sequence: CASSQEGTGRAEAFF.

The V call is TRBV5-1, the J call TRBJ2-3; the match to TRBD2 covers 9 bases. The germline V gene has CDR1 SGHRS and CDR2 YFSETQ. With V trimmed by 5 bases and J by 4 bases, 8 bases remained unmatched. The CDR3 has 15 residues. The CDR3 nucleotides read TGCGCCAGCAGGGATATAGCGGGGGCTTCAGATACGCAGTATTTT. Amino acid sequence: CASRDIAGASDTQYF.

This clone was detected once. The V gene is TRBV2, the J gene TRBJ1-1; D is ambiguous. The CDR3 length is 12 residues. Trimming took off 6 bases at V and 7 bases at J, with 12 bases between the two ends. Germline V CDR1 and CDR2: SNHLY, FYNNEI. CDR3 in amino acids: CASRPLYGEAFF. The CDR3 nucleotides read TGTGCCAGCAGACCACTCTATGGTGAAGCTTTCTTT.

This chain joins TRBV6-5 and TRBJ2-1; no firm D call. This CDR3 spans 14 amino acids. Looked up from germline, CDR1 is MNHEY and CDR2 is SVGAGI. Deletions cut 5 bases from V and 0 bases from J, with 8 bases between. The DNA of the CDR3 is TGTGCCAGCAGTCGCGCTAGCTCCTACAATGAGCAGTTCTTC. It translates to CASSRASSYNEQFF.

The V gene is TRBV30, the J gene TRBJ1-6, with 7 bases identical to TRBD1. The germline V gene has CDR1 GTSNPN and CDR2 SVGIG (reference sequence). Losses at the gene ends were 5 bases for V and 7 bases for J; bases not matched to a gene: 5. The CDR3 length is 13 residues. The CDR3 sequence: CAWSGQSNSPLHF. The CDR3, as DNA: TGTGCCTGGTCGGGACAGAGCAATTCACCCCTCCACTTT.

The chain's CDR3 is CASRRAGGTRTDTQYF. CDR3 nucleotides: TGTGCCAGCCGCAGGGCGGGGGGGACTCGCACAGATACGCAGTATTTT. The gene calls are TRBV27 and TRBJ2-3; 9 nucleotides line up with TRBD2. J gave up 1 base and V 8 bases, and 10 bases lay outside the gene matches. Germline assignment: CDR1 MNHEY and CDR2 SMNVEV (reference sequence). This CDR3 has 16 amino acids.

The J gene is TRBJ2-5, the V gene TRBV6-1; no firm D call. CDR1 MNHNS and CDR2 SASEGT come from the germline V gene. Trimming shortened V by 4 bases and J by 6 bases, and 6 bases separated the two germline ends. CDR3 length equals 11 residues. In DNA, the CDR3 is TGTGCCAGCAGTGTAGGGCAGACCCAGTACTTC. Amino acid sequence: CASSVGQTQYF.

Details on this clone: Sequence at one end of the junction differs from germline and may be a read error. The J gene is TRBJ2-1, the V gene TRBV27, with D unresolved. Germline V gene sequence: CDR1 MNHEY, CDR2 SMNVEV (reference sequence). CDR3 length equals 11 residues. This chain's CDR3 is CASSSYSEQFF. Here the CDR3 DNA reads TGTGCCAGCAGTTCCTACAGTGAGCAGTTCTTC.

The CDR3 sequence: CASSLKSSYEQYF. The CDR3 region has the DNA TGTGCCAGCAGCTTAAAGTCCTCCTACGAGCAGTACTTC. This chain joins TRBV11-2 and TRBJ2-7; D ambiguous. The CDR3 has 13 residues. V lost 2 bases and J 0 bases, leaving 5 bases between the germline ends. The germline V gene encodes CDR1 SGHAT and CDR2 FQNNGV.